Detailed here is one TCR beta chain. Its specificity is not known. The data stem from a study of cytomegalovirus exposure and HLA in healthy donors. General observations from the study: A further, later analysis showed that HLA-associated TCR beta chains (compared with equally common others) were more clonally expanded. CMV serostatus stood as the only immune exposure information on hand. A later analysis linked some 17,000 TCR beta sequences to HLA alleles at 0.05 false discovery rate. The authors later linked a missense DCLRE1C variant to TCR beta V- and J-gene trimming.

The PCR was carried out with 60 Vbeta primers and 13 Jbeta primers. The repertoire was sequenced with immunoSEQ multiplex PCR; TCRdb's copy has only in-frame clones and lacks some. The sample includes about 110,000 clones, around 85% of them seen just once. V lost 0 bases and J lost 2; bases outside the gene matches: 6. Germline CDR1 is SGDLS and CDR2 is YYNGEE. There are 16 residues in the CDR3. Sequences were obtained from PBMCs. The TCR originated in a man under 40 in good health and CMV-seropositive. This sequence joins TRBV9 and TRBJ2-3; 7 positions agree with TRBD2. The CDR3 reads CASSVEGLAVTDTQYF. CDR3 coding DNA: TGTGCCAGCAGCGTAGAAGGGCTAGCGGTCACAGATACGCAGTATTTT.